This TCR beta chain was sequenced for a study of long-term antiretroviral therapy in people with HIV. Germline CDR1 is SQVTM and CDR2 is ANQGSEA. The CDR3 length is 13 residues. V lost 4 bases, J lost 5 bases, and 14 bases lay in between. This clone came up a few times. Assay version v3.0 of immunoSEQ was used, and it was run at survey level. Libraries were prepared by immunoSEQ multiplex PCR; TCRdb keeps only in-frame clonotypes and omits some of them. The sample includes 20,000 to 25,000 clones, 81% of them seen just once. The clonotype originates from a man in his forties or fifties with HIV. Sequencing was performed on unsorted PBMCs, taken 0.1 years before starting antiretroviral therapy. The chain couples TRBV29-1 to TRBJ1-2, with D possibly matching TRBD1 (5 bases). The CDR3 here is CSVARDVGYGYTF. The DNA of the CDR3 is TGCAGCGTTGCCAGGGACGTAGGGTATGGCTACACCTTC. The entire variable domain, with the rest obtained from reference TRBV29-1 and TRBJ1-2, is as follows: SAVISQKPSRDICQRGTSLTIQCQVDSQVTMMFWYRQQPGQSLTLIATANQGSEATYESGFVIDKFPISRPNLTFSTLTVSNMSPEDSSIYLCSVARDVGYGYTFGSGTRLTVV.